This paragraph covers one TCR beta chain sequence. J was trimmed by 13 bases and V by 1 base; bases with no gene match: 8. There are 13 residues in the CDR3. Germline CDR1 is SGHNT and CDR2 is YYREEE (reference sequence). The method was immunoSEQ multiplex PCR; TCRdb's version includes in-frame clones alone and lacks a portion of them. The sample carries around 52,000 clones, approximately 90% recorded once. The sample is drawn from a study of control samples from healthy donors and cancer patients. This sequence joins TRBV5-4 and TRBJ2-1; 7 bases agree with TRBD2. Input material: PBMCs. This receptor was obtained from a man under 40 with colorectal cancer. CDR3 in DNA: TGTGCCAGCAGCTTGTATAGTACTAGCGTTCAGTTCTTC. Translating it yields CASSLYSTSVQFF.